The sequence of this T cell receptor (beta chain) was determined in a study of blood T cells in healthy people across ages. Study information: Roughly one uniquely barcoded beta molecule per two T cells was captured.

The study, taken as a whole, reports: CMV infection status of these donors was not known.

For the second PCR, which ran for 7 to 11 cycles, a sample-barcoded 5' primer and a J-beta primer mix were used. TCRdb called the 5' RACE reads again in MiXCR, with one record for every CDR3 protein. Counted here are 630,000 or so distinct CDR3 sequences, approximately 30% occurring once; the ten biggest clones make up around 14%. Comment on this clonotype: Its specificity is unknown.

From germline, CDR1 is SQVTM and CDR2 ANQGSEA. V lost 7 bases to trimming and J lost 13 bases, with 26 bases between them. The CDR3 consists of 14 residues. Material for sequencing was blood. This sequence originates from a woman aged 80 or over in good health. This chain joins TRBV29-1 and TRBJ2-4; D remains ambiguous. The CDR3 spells CSAQGSYLGNEQYF. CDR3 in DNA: TGCAGCGCCCAAGGGTCATATCTAGGCAATGAGCAGTACTTC.